Below, 27 T cell receptor beta chains from the same sample are listed, as sequenced in a study of OX40 agonist ivuxolimab in advanced cancers. The assay was immunoSEQ multiplex PCR, and TCRdb's table has in-frame clones only and misses some. The data show 69,000 or so clones, 85% to 90% seen once. The sample consisted of CD4+ or CD8+ T cells sorted from blood, taken in a trial of the OX40 agonist ivuxolimab. These receptors all come from an adult with an advanced solid tumor such as melanoma, head and neck, liver or kidney cancer.

The chain is built from TRBV6-5 and TRBJ2-1; D is uncertain. Trimming took off 5 bases at V and 5 bases at J, with 10 bases between the two ends. The CDR3 is 13 residues long. Germline V gene data show CDR1 as MNHEY and CDR2 as SVGAGI. The CDR3 sequence: CASSAYLNNEQFF. CDR3 DNA: TGTGCCAGCAGTGCGTACCTTAACAATGAGCAGTTCTTC.

This sequence joins TRBV19 and TRBJ2-2; the D gene is possibly TRBD2 (6 bases). V lost 1 base and J 1 base, leaving 10 bases between the germline ends. The CDR3 spans 16 residues. Germline CDR1 is LNHDA and CDR2 is SQIVND (reference sequence). CDR3 loop: CASSIVGGKNTGELFF. CDR3 coding DNA: TGTGCCAGTAGTATAGTCGGCGGGAAGAACACCGGGGAGCTGTTTTTT.

This rearrangement joins TRBV19 to TRBJ2-1; D tentatively fits TRBD1 or TRBD2 (5 bases each). Trimming stripped 6 bases from V and 5 bases from J, with 11 bases between. Germline V gives CDR1 LNHDA, CDR2 SQIVND (reference sequence). The CDR3 spans 13 residues. The CDR3 spells CASSLGTNNEQFF. CDR3 coding DNA: TGTGCCAGTAGCCTTGGGACCAACAATGAGCAGTTCTTC.

The CDR3 DNA reads as TGTGCCAGCAGCCAAGAAACAGGGGTCGACACTGAAGCTTTCTTT. It is translated as CASSQETGVDTEAFF. V usage is TRBV4-2 and J usage is TRBJ1-1, with TRBD1 matching 7 bases. The CDR3 consists of 15 residues. V lost 0 bases to trimming and J lost 3 bases; unmatched junction nucleotides: 4. CDR1 LGHNA and CDR2 YNFKEQ come from the germline V gene.

This clone was seen only once. This chain uses TRBV11-2 with TRBJ2-1, with 8 bases that match TRBD1. J lost 9 bases, V lost 5 bases, and 6 bases had no gene match. There are 13 residues in the CDR3. Germline V gene sequence: CDR1 SGHAT, CDR2 FQNNGV. CDR3 protein: CASSPRTGFEQFF. CDR3 coding DNA: TGTGCCAGCAGCCCGCGGACAGGGTTTGAGCAGTTCTTC.

In this sample, this clone turned up once. V and J are TRBV4-1 and TRBJ1-2; no clear D gene. The germline V and J ends were trimmed by 0 bases and 4 bases, with 12 bases remaining between them. Germline CDR1 MGHRA, CDR2 YSYEKL. The CDR3 totals 15 residues. The CDR3 region is CASSQDYGSTYGYTF. CDR3 in DNA: TGCGCCAGCAGCCAAGATTATGGCAGTACCTATGGCTACACCTTC.

The chain is built from TRBV6-5 and TRBJ2-1, with 10 nucleotides matching TRBD1. The J segment lost 12 bases and the V segment lost 2 bases, leaving 13 bases of the junction unmatched. Per germline, CDR1 MNHEY and CDR2 SVGAGI. This CDR3 has 16 amino acids. The CDR3 region has the DNA TGTGCCAGCAGTTACGGTACCCGGGACAGGGGATTTTGGCAGTTCTTC. Its translation is CASSYGTRDRGFWQFF.

V and J are TRBV19 and TRBJ1-5, with D possibly being TRBD1 (5 bases). Germline loops: CDR1 LNHDA, CDR2 SQIVND (reference sequence). Trimming took 2 bases from V and 1 from J, leaving 15 bases between them. The CDR3 is 17 residues long. The CDR3, as DNA: TGTGCCAGTAGTATATCTGGGGGGGAGCTGAGCAATCAGCCCCAGCATTTT. It yields the protein CASSISGGELSNQPQHF.

This clone was detected only a few times. The chain recombines TRBV4-3 with TRBJ2-7; either TRBD1 or TRBD2 may supply D (5 bases each). The CDR3 has 17 residues. Between the trimmed V and J ends, which lost 0 bases and 7 bases, there was a span of 22 bases. Germline V gene lookup returns CDR1 LGHNA and CDR2 YSLEER. The chain's CDR3 is CASSQDRTGTATGEQYF. The CDR3 DNA sequence: TGCGCCAGCAGCCAAGATCGTACCGGGACGGCAACCGGGGAGCAGTACTTC.

The genes are TRBV5-4 and TRBJ1-2, with D possibly matching TRBD1 (5 bases). CDR3 length: 16 residues. CDR1 and CDR2 (germline): SGHNT, YYREEE (reference sequence). V lost 4 bases and J lost 7, with 23 bases in between. CDR3 region: CASSPQTARGKTGYTF. The CDR3 DNA reads as TGTGCCAGCAGCCCACAAACCGCACGGGGGAAGACTGGCTACACCTTC.

The V call is TRBV7-9, the J call TRBJ2-1; no definite D call. V gave up 1 base and J gave up 10 bases, with 5 bases separating them. The germline V gene encodes CDR1 SEHNR and CDR2 FQNEAQ (reference sequence). The CDR3 totals 11 residues. The chain's CDR3 is CASSLGGEQFF. The DNA of the CDR3 is TGTGCCAGCAGCTTAGGAGGCGAGCAGTTCTTC.

V and J are TRBV4-1 and TRBJ1-5; weak D call: TRBD1 (6 bases). Germline CDR1 MGHRA, CDR2 YSYEKL. V lost 2 bases to trimming and J lost 5 bases, with 10 bases between them. CDR3 length: 14 amino acids. This CDR3 is CASSQRQGYQPQHF. The DNA of the CDR3 is TGCGCCAGCAGCCAACGGCAGGGGTATCAGCCCCAGCATTTT.

The chain links TRBV7-9 to TRBJ2-3, with D possibly TRBD1 on 5 matching bases. The germline V gene encodes CDR1 SEHNR and CDR2 FQNEAQ (reference sequence). The ends were cut back, 4 bases at V and 2 bases at J, with 19 bases in the middle. The CDR3 has 17 residues. Here the CDR3 reads CASSSSVGRAATDTQYF. The CDR3 DNA follows: TGTGCCAGCAGCTCGTCGGTGGGCAGGGCAGCCACAGATACGCAGTATTTT.

CDR3 region: CASNTRGTGTANYGYTF. In DNA, the CDR3 is TGTGCCAGTAACACCAGGGGAACCGGGACGGCGAACTATGGCTACACCTTC. The chain carries TRBV19 and TRBJ1-2; D is possibly TRBD1 (6 bases). The germline CDR1 and CDR2 sequences are LNHDA and SQIVND (reference sequence). The CDR3 is 17 residues long. V was shortened by 7 bases and J by 2 bases, with 23 bases between the two germline ends.

The genes are TRBV28 and TRBJ2-1, with D hard to call. V was trimmed by 3 bases and J by 0 bases, leaving 9 bases between them. The germline V gene has CDR1 MDHEN and CDR2 SYDVKM. This CDR3 has 15 amino acids. This CDR3 is CASSLYAYSYNEQFF. In DNA, the CDR3 is TGTGCCAGCAGTTTGTACGCTTACTCCTACAATGAGCAGTTCTTC.

V usage is TRBV27 and J usage is TRBJ1-1; D may be TRBD1 (6 bases). V shed 5 bases and J shed 0 bases, with 16 bases lying between them. The CDR3 runs to 16 residues. The germline V gene encodes CDR1 MNHEY and CDR2 SMNVEV (reference sequence). The CDR3 loop is CASSLQGASLNTEAFF. CDR3 sequence (DNA): TGTGCCAGCAGTCTACAGGGCGCATCCCTGAACACTGAAGCTTTCTTT.

The chain recombines TRBV9 with TRBJ2-3, with TRBD1 matching over 7 bases. The CDR3 length is 15 residues. Germline V gene lookup returns CDR1 SGDLS and CDR2 YYNGEE. The junction had 5 bases not matched to a gene; V was cut back by 4 bases and J by 0 bases. The CDR3 loop is CASSSWDSSTDTQYF. In nucleotides, the CDR3 is TGTGCCAGCAGCTCTTGGGACAGTAGCACAGATACGCAGTATTTT.

The chain is built from TRBV19 and TRBJ1-1, with TRBD1 matching 7 bases. The CDR3 covers 14 residues. V shed 2 bases, J shed 4 bases, and the junction held 4 bases outside the gene matches. Germline assignment: CDR1 LNHDA and CDR2 SQIVND (reference sequence). This CDR3 is CASSIFPGGTEAFF. As DNA, the CDR3 is TGTGCCAGTAGTATATTTCCAGGGGGCACTGAAGCTTTCTTT.

The chain carries TRBV5-1 and TRBJ1-5, with 9 bases aligning to TRBD1. Germline V gene sequence: CDR1 SGHRS, CDR2 YFSETQ. Trimming cost V 1 base and J 4 bases; bases outside gene matches: 9. This CDR3 contains 17 residues. CDR3 sequence reads: CASSLWGLGQGNQPQHF. The CDR3 coding sequence is TGCGCCAGCAGCTTGTGGGGACTTGGACAGGGGAATCAGCCCCAGCATTTT.

This clone came up once. The chain couples TRBV9 to TRBJ1-1, with TRBD1 matching over 8 bases. The CDR3 is made up of 15 amino acids. Germline V gene lookup returns CDR1 SGDLS and CDR2 YYNGEE. V shed 0 bases and J 4 bases; nucleotides not matched to a gene: 5. CDR3 DNA: TGTGCCAGCAGCGTAGGAGGTACAGGGGGCACTGAAGCTTTCTTT. Translating gives CASSVGGTGGTEAFF.

The genes are TRBV5-1 and TRBJ1-1; TRBD1 aligns across 8 bases. This CDR3 contains 16 residues. The V gene's germline CDR1 is SGHRS and CDR2 YFSETQ. The V segment lost 0 bases and the J segment 1 base; nucleotides outside the gene matches: 5. Written as DNA, the CDR3 is TGCGCCAGCAGCTTGGTAGGGACAGGAGCGAACACTGAAGCTTTCTTT. As protein: CASSLVGTGANTEAFF.

This chain joins TRBV5-4 and TRBJ2-7, with TRBD2 as a possible D gene (5 bases). The CDR3 is made up of 13 amino acids. CDR1 and CDR2 from the germline V gene are SGHNT and YYREEE (reference sequence). The V end was cut by 4 bases, the J end by 3 bases, with 11 bases between. The CDR3 here is CASSITGFYEQYF. CDR3 DNA: TGTGCCAGCAGCATTACGGGGTTCTACGAGCAGTACTTC.

J is TRBJ1-2 and V is TRBV21-1. TRBV21-1 represents a pseudogene. The CDR3 contains 14 residues. The CDR3 loop is CASSKEGSSYGYTF. The CDR3 nucleotides are TGTGCCAGCAGCAAAGAGGGCAGTTCCTATGGCTACACCTTC.

CDR3 in DNA: TGTGCCAGCAGTTACTCCTGGGGAGATGGTTACGAGCAGTACTTC. The encoded protein is CASSYSWGDGYEQYF. V and J are TRBV6-5 and TRBJ2-7, with a weak D call TRBD2 (5 bases). Germline CDR1 and CDR2: MNHEY and SVGAGI. This CDR3 contains 15 residues. V was pared by 0 bases and J by 4 bases, with 13 bases between.

The chain couples TRBV14 to TRBJ2-7; D is uncertain. With 3 bases removed from V and 4 bases from J, the gap between germline ends came to 7 bases. Germline V gene sequence: CDR1 SGHDN, CDR2 FVKESK. CDR3 length: 12 amino acids. CDR3 coding DNA: TGTGCCAGCAGCCAGGGGATTTACGAGCAGTACTTC. Its translation is CASSQGIYEQYF.

The rearrangement uses TRBV19 and TRBJ2-1; 9 bases agree with TRBD1. Germline lookup yields CDR1 LNHDA and CDR2 SQIVND (reference sequence). The CDR3 sequence is 13 residues long. The V gene end was trimmed by 10 bases and the J gene end by 8 bases; junction bases not matched to a gene: 9. DNA of the CDR3: TGTGCCACAGACAGGGGGGGACTGGATGAGCAGTTCTTC. It encodes CATDRGGLDEQFF.

This clone was found once. This chain connects TRBV5-1 to TRBJ2-2; D is uncertain. The CDR3 covers 14 residues. Looked up from germline, CDR1 is SGHRS and CDR2 is YFSETQ. With 0 bases removed from V and 4 bases from J, the gap between germline ends came to 7 bases. CDR3 protein: CASSLGTGTGELFF. The CDR3, as DNA: TGCGCCAGCAGCTTGGGGACCGGCACCGGGGAGCTGTTTTTT. Together with reference TRBV5-1 and TRBJ2-2, the CDR3 gives the full variable domain: KAGVTQTPRYLIKTRGQQVTLSCSPISGHRSVSWYQQTPGQGLQFLFEYFSETQRNKGNFPGRFSGRQFSNSRSEMNVSTLELGDSALYLCASSLGTGTGELFFGEGSRLTVL.